A selection of T cell receptor beta chains follows, all from one sample in a study of graft-versus-host responses after intestinal transplantation. The data were produced by immunoSEQ multiplex PCR, yet TCRdb's version contains in-frame clones alone and is incomplete. The sample yields tens of thousands of clones, 85% to 95% seen once. For these TCRs, the target antigens are not known. The input for sequencing was unstimulated CD8+ T cells sorted from spleen or lymph node cells, taken before intestinal transplant. All receptors come from a human donor who received an intestinal transplant. Each CDR3 is given with its conserved first and last residue. The D gene is left open where the match is weak. Where a row states a size, it is once, few, many or the class of an expanded clone; other rows omit it.

V gene	J gene	CDR3 length	D gene	clone size	CDR3 protein	CDR3 DNA
TRBV5-5	TRBJ1-5	15	.	once	CASSLLTVSGQPQHF	TGTGCCAGCAGCTTGCTAACCGTCTCTGGTCAGCCCCAGCATTTT
TRBV7-8	TRBJ2-7	14	TRBD1	.	CASSPDRAAYEQYF	TGTGCCAGCAGCCCAGACAGGGCTGCCTACGAGCAGTACTTC
TRBV4-1	TRBJ1-1	16	TRBD1	.	CASSQATDRVNTEAFF	TGCGCCAGCAGCCAAGCGACCGACAGGGTGAACACTGAAGCTTTCTTT
TRBV6-4	TRBJ2-3	15	TRBD2	.	CASSRSGGRGDTQYF	TGTGCCAGCAGCCGATCGGGGGGACGAGGGGATACGCAGTATTTT
TRBV4-1	TRBJ2-7	15	.	.	CASSQDIGGSYEQYF	TGCGCCAGCAGCCAAGATATCGGCGGATCCTACGAGCAGTACTTC
TRBV5-1	TRBJ1-1	14	TRBD1	.	CASSAPGQETEAFF	TGCGCCAGCAGCGCGCCGGGACAGGAGACTGAAGCTTTCTTT
TRBV6-1	TRBJ1-1	12	.	.	CASSERSTEAFF	TGTGCCAGCAGTGAGAGGAGCACTGAAGCTTTCTTT
TRBV7-8	TRBJ2-7	14	.	few	CASSLVSGSYEQYF	TGTGCCAGCAGCTTAGTATCGGGGTCCTACGAGCAGTACTTC
TRBV4-3	TRBJ1-1	12	.	.	CASSHLQGVAFF	TGCGCCAGCAGCCACTTACAGGGTGTCGCTTTCTTT
TRBV7-8	TRBJ1-5	15	.	.	CASSPRQYSNQPQHF	TGTGCCAGCAGCCCAAGACAGTATAGCAATCAGCCCCAGCATTTT
TRBV9	TRBJ2-7	14	TRBD2	.	CASSVGGGTYEQYF	TGTGCCAGCAGCGTAGGCGGGGGGACTTACGAGCAGTACTTC
TRBV28	TRBJ1-2	20	TRBD1	.	CASSLRTNRDRGTPNYGYTF	TGTGCCAGCAGTTTAAGGACAAACCGGGACAGGGGAACCCCTAACTATGGCTACACCTTC
TRBV7-9	TRBJ2-3	16	TRBD1	.	CASSSTGTGGADTQYF	TGTGCCAGCAGCTCGACCGGGACAGGGGGCGCAGATACGCAGTATTTT
TRBV27	TRBJ2-7	16	.	.	CASSLDRPKPASEQYF	TGTGCCAGCAGTTTGGACAGACCCAAGCCAGCTAGCGAGCAGTACTTC
TRBV30	TRBJ1-1	15	.	.	CAWRYTLEGFSEAFF	TGTGCCTGGAGGTATACTCTGGAGGGCTTTTCTGAAGCTTTCTTT
TRBV7-9	TRBJ2-1	12	.	.	CASSLASQFQFF	TGTGCCAGCTCCTTAGCGAGCCAATTCCAGTTCTTC
TRBV27	TRBJ2-1	16	TRBD2	.	CASSPGLAGVNNEQFF	TGTGCCAGCAGTCCAGGACTAGCGGGGGTTAACAATGAGCAGTTCTTC
TRBV10-2	TRBJ1-1	17	TRBD1	.	CASSEPSRQGMNTEAFF	TGCGCCAGCAGTGAGCCCTCTCGACAGGGAATGAACACTGAAGCTTTCTTT
TRBV5-1	TRBJ2-3	16	.	.	CASSFTGREVTDTQYF	TGCGCCAGCAGCTTCACAGGGAGGGAGGTCACAGATACGCAGTATTTT
TRBV19	TRBJ2-1	16	.	.	CASSIGLDHYDNEQFF	TGTGCCAGTAGTATAGGACTAGACCACTACGACAATGAGCAGTTCTTC
TRBV30	TRBJ2-7	12	.	.	CAWSVLGTEQYF	TGTGCCTGGAGTGTACTTGGGACAGAGCAGTACTTC
TRBV27	TRBJ2-7	14	TRBD1	.	CASSWGTGSYEQYF	TGTGCCAGCAGTTGGGGGACAGGATCCTACGAGCAGTACTTC
TRBV4-3	TRBJ1-1	13	.	.	CASSITVNTEAFF	TGCGCCAGTTCTATAACAGTGAACACTGAAGCTTTCTTT
TRBV4-1	TRBJ1-2	14	.	.	CASSQSGTLYGYTF	TGCGCCAGCAGCCAATCCGGGACATTGTATGGCTACACCTTC
TRBV9	TRBJ2-7	15	TRBD2	.	CASSVGTSGVFEQYF	TGTGCCAGCAGCGTAGGAACTAGCGGGGTATTCGAGCAGTACTTC
TRBV27	TRBJ1-6	12	.	.	CASSRENSPLHF	TGTGCCAGCAGTCGAGAGAATTCACCCCTCCACTTT
TRBV27	TRBJ2-1	15	TRBD1	.	CASSLGQVSYNEQFF	TGTGCCAGCAGCCTAGGACAGGTGAGCTACAATGAGCAGTTCTTC
TRBV11-2	TRBJ2-7	14	.	.	CASSPWTQTYEQYF	TGTGCCAGCAGCCCTTGGACACAAACCTACGAGCAGTACTTC
TRBV30	TRBJ2-2	15	TRBD2	.	CAWSLLAGGPGELFF	TGTGCCTGGAGTCTTCTAGCGGGGGGGCCCGGGGAGCTGTTTTTT
TRBV15	TRBJ1-2	13	.	.	CATSRARFYGYTF	TGTGCCACCAGCAGAGCCAGGTTCTATGGCTACACCTTC
TRBV29-1	TRBJ1-5	14	.	once	CSPRARRVKQPQHF	TGCAGTCCCAGGGCCCGCAGGGTAAAGCAGCCCCAGCATTTT
TRBV6-1	TRBJ1-4	16	.	few	CASSEGTALVFEKLFF	TGTGCCAGCAGTGAAGGGACAGCCCTCGTTTTCGAAAAACTGTTTTTT
TRBV6-5	TRBJ1-2	13	TRBD1	.	CASSPDRAHGYTF	TGTGCCAGCAGCCCCGACAGGGCCCATGGCTACACCTTC
TRBV11-3	TRBJ2-1	14	.	.	CASSLASSYNEQFF	TGTGCCAGCAGCTTAGCTTCTTCCTACAATGAGCAGTTCTTC
TRBV15	TRBJ2-5	16	TRBD1	.	CATSRAMATGQETQYF	TGTGCCACCAGCAGAGCCATGGCGACAGGGCAAGAGACCCAGTACTTC
TRBV4-1	TRBJ1-6	15	.	.	CASRAGLEYNSPLHF	TGCGCCAGCAGAGCCGGGTTAGAGTATAATTCACCCCTCCACTTT
TRBV7-6	TRBJ2-2	16	TRBD2	.	CASSLESGGNTGELFF	TGTGCCAGCAGCTTAGAGAGCGGGGGGAACACCGGGGAGCTGTTTTTT
TRBV11-3	TRBJ2-3	17	TRBD2	few	CASSLDLAGPSTDTQYF	TGTGCCAGCAGCTTAGATCTAGCGGGGCCTAGCACAGATACGCAGTATTTT
TRBV4-3	TRBJ1-5	17	.	.	CASSQDLATYSNQPQHF	TGCGCCAGCAGCCAAGATCTGGCGACTTATAGCAATCAGCCCCAGCATTTT
TRBV29-1	TRBJ2-2	11	.	.	CSVEDRLELFF	TGCAGCGTCGAGGACAGACTGGAGCTGTTTTTT
TRBV7-2	TRBJ1-1	14	.	.	CASSPVGGNTEAFF	TGTGCCAGCAGCCCCGTCGGAGGGAACACTGAAGCTTTCTTT
TRBV6-5	TRBJ1-1	13	.	.	CASSYGAGTEAFF	TGTGCCAGCAGTTATGGGGCGGGGACTGAAGCTTTCTTT
TRBV7-2	TRBJ2-7	15	.	.	CASSLGQGGSYEQYF	TGTGCCAGCAGCTTAGGGCAGGGGGGCTCCTACGAGCAGTACTTC